This section outlines one T cell receptor (beta chain) sequence together with its context. This entry belongs to a study of blood T cell repertoires in COVID-19. Trimming removed 7 bases from V and 3 bases from J, with 13 bases in between. CDR1 is SNHLY and CDR2 is FYNNEI in the germline V gene. The CDR3 sequence is 14 residues long. The data were produced by immunoSEQ multiplex PCR, yet TCRdb's version contains in-frame clones alone and is incomplete. The profile shows about 180,000 clones, roughly 80% of them singletons. Sequenced material: peripheral blood. J is TRBJ2-1 and V is TRBV2, with D maybe TRBD1 (6 bases). This clonotype was obtained from a woman in her seventies with COVID-19, enrolled during active disease. The CDR3 here is CASKGDINYNEQFF. CDR3 DNA: TGTGCCAGCAAGGGGGACATCAACTACAATGAGCAGTTCTTC.